This note documents a single T cell receptor beta chain sequence. Antigen unknown. The data stem from a study of T cells expressing NK-cell markers. Overall study context: Beta-chain profiling covered CD3+CD56+NKG2C+, CD3+CD56+NKG2C- and CD3+CD56-NKG2C+ sorted subsets. Sequenced donors, eight in total, included seven who were HCMV-seropositive and one who was seronegative. General study findings and limits: In four donors, dominant clonotypes made up about 25-65% of CD3+CD56-NKG2C+ cells.

Reprocessing the 5' RACE reads, TCRdb reports a single entry for every CDR3 protein and omits DNA. The sample includes some 340,000 distinct CDR3 sequences. This clonotype originated in a man aged 18-75 years in good health. Input material: blood T cells: a sorted CD56 or NKG2C T cell subset, CD4+ or CD8+ T cells, or bulk PBMC T cells (not recorded which).

CDR3 in amino acids: CAITAGSGNTIYF. The gene calls are TRBV10-3 and TRBJ1-3. The CDR3 is 13 residues long. CDR1 and CDR2 (germline): ENHRY, SYGVKD.